This TCR beta chain was documented in a study of human T cells and chemical hapten exposure. The sample's time point: pre-sensitization, week 0. This sample's treatment: therapeutic diphenylcyclopropenone sensitization with weekly scalp DPC. TCRdb called the RACE reads again in MiXCR, with one record for every CDR3 protein. The sample contains 55,000 to 75,000 distinct CDR3 sequences, about 7% of which appear only once. Sequenced here: whole blood, sampled in connection with sensitization to the hapten diphenylcyclopropenone (DPC). This clonotype was obtained from a woman in her twenties or thirties with alopecia areata. Some clones in this sample may be carry-over from other donors' samples.

DNA of the CDR3: TGCAGCGTTGAAAGCGCGGGCTATGGCTACACCTTC. Translation: CSVESAGYGYTF. The chain joins TRBV29-1 to TRBJ1-2; unclear D gene. There are 12 residues in the CDR3. Trimming shortened V by 2 bases and J by 4 bases, and 8 bases separated the two germline ends. Germline CDR1 SQVTM, CDR2 ANQGSEA.